The 14 T cell receptor beta chains presented below share a single source sample, sequenced in a study of blood T cell repertoires in COVID-19. Repertoires were generated with immunoSEQ multiplex PCR, while TCRdb's copy carries only in-frame clones and drops some. The table lists about 240,000 clones, 85% to 95% of them singletons. The sample taken for sequencing was peripheral blood. The receptors come from a man aged 30 to 45 with COVID-19, enrolled during active disease.

V and J are TRBV3-1 (or the pseudogene TRBV3-2) and TRBJ1-1, with D tentatively TRBD1 (6 bases). Trimming removed 5 bases at V and 1 base at J, with 11 bases between. Germline V gives CDR1 LGHDT, CDR2 YNNKEL (reference sequence). The CDR3 is made up of 14 amino acids. The CDR3 here is CASSARDTNTEAFF. The CDR3 DNA sequence: TGTGCCAGCAGCGCCCGGGACACGAACACTGAAGCTTTCTTT.

This clone was observed a few times. The chain uses TRBV4-1 and TRBJ1-5, with D tentatively TRBD1 (5 bases). CDR1 is MGHRA, CDR2 YSYEKL, per germline. The CDR3 consists of 15 residues. V was cut by 1 base and J by 4 bases, with 11 bases left in between. CDR3 loop: CASSQVGAANQPQHF. CDR3 coding DNA: TGCGCCAGCAGCCAAGTTGGGGCCGCTAATCAGCCCCAGCATTTT.

The rearrangement uses TRBV5-1 and TRBJ2-2; D gene uncertain. Germline values: CDR1 SGHRS, CDR2 YFSETQ. V lost 0 bases and J lost 8, with 5 bases in between. The CDR3 extends over 12 amino acids. In DNA, the CDR3 is TGCGCCAGCAGCTTGGCCCTAGGGGAGCTGTTTTTT. The encoded protein is CASSLALGELFF.

The chain links TRBV30 to TRBJ1-6, with D maybe TRBD1 (6 bases). CDR3 length: 15 amino acids. The V and J ends lost 1 base and 6 bases respectively, with 13 bases between them. Germline V gene data show CDR1 as GTSNPN and CDR2 as SVGIG (reference sequence). The CDR3 DNA sequence: TGTGCCTGGAGTGCCCGGGGGGGGCTTAATTCACCCCTCCACTTT. Its protein is CAWSARGGLNSPLHF.

In nucleotides, the CDR3 is TGTGCCAGCAGCGTTTCAGGAGGGGACCAAGAGACCCAGTACTTC. Translating gives CASSVSGGDQETQYF. This rearrangement joins TRBV9 to TRBJ2-5; the D gene is possibly TRBD2 (6 bases). CDR3 length: 15 amino acids. Per germline, CDR1 SGDLS and CDR2 YYNGEE. V lost 2 bases and J 0 bases, leaving 11 bases between the germline ends.

This clone was detected once. The chain is built from TRBV5-6 and TRBJ2-3; D is possibly TRBD2 (6 bases). V shed 6 bases and J shed 6 bases, with 20 bases lying between them. Germline CDR1 is SGHDT and CDR2 is YYEEEE. There are 15 residues in the CDR3. The DNA for the CDR3 is TGTGCCAGCAACCGTGGCGGAGGGCTGGGGGATACGCAGTATTTT. Amino acids: CASNRGGGLGDTQYF. Full variable domain (missing parts from reference TRBV5-6 and TRBJ2-3): DAGVTQSPTHLIKTRGQQVTLRCSPKSGHDTVSWYQQALGQGPQFIFQYYEEEERQRGNFPDRFSGHQFPNYSSELNVNALLLGDSALYLCASNRGGGLGDTQYFGPGTRLTVL.

V gene TRBV15 combines with J gene TRBJ1-3, with no clear D. The CDR3 loop spans 14 amino acids. In germline, CDR1 is LNHNV, CDR2 YYDKDF (reference sequence). Deletions cut 0 bases from V and 0 bases from J, with 3 bases between. CDR3 coding DNA: TGTGCCACCAGCAGAGATAACTCTGGAAACACCATATATTTT. This translates into CATSRDNSGNTIYF.

In regard to this clone: A junction end diverges from the germline sequence, so it may reflect a read error. This rearrangement joins TRBV6-2 or TRBV6-3 to TRBJ1-1, with 7 bases fitting TRBD1. CDR1 is MNHEY and CDR2 is SVGEGT in the germline V gene. There are 13 residues in the CDR3. CDR3 sequence: CASIYRGNTEAFF. In nucleotides, the CDR3 is TGTGCCAGCATTTACAGGGGAAACACTGAAGCTTTCTTT.

The chain is built from TRBV30 and TRBJ2-2, with 7 bases aligning to TRBD1. V was clipped by 1 base and J by 4 bases; unmatched bases: 6. Germline loops: CDR1 GTSNPN, CDR2 SVGIG (reference sequence). The CDR3 extends over 15 amino acids. The CDR3 DNA reads TGTGCCTGGAGTGACCGACAGGGCGGCACCGGGGAGCTGTTTTTT. Its translation is CAWSDRQGGTGELFF.

The genes are TRBV18 and TRBJ2-2, with 8 bases lining up with TRBD2. V was clipped by 0 bases and J by 1 base; unmatched bases: 1. Germline V gene lookup returns CDR1 KGHSH and CDR2 LQKENI. The CDR3 runs 16 residues. The CDR3 sequence is CASSPPSGGNTGELFF. In nucleotides, the CDR3 is TGTGCCAGCTCACCACCCAGCGGGGGGAACACCGGGGAGCTGTTTTTT.

The CDR3 sequence is CASSPVVRGGYTF. DNA of the CDR3: TGTGCCAGCAGTCCGGTGGTTCGTGGTGGCTACACCTTC. V usage is TRBV28 and J usage is TRBJ1-2, with no clear D. V lost 5 bases and J lost 7, with 14 bases in between. This CDR3 contains 13 residues. Germline loops: CDR1 MDHEN, CDR2 SYDVKM.

The rearrangement uses TRBV4-2 and TRBJ1-5; perhaps TRBD1 as D (6 bases). Germline assignment: CDR1 LGHNA and CDR2 YNFKEQ. The CDR3 covers 15 residues. Deletions cut 3 bases from V and 6 bases from J, with 15 bases between. The CDR3 loop reads CASSHYRGGPQPQHF. CDR3 DNA sequence: TGTGCCAGCAGCCACTATAGGGGGGGGCCTCAGCCCCAGCATTTT.

The rearrangement joins TRBV19 to TRBJ1-5, with TRBD1 matching 8 bases. The CDR3 runs to 15 residues. V trimming: 5 bases; J trimming: 6 bases; junction bases outside the gene matches: 9. Germline V lookup: CDR1 LNHDA, CDR2 SQIVND (reference sequence). The CDR3 DNA reads as TGTGCCAGTAGTGACCAACAGGGGGAGATTCAGCCCCAGCATTTT. Translated, it gives CASSDQQGEIQPQHF. Looking up the rest from reference TRBV19 and TRBJ1-5 gives the full variable domain: DGGITQSPKYLFRKEGQNVTLSCEQNLNHDAMYWYRQDPGQGLRLIYYSQIVNDFQKGDIAEGYSVSREKKESFPLTVTSAQKNPTAFYLCASSDQQGEIQPQHFGDGTRLSIL.

The chain links TRBV5-4 to TRBJ1-1, with D perhaps TRBD1 (6 bases). CDR1 is SGHNT, CDR2 YYREEE, per germline (reference sequence). Trimming removed 4 bases from V and 1 base from J, with 8 bases in between. The CDR3 spans 13 residues. The CDR3 DNA follows: TGTGCCAGCAGCCGACAGGAGAACACTGAAGCTTTCTTT. It is translated as CASSRQENTEAFF.